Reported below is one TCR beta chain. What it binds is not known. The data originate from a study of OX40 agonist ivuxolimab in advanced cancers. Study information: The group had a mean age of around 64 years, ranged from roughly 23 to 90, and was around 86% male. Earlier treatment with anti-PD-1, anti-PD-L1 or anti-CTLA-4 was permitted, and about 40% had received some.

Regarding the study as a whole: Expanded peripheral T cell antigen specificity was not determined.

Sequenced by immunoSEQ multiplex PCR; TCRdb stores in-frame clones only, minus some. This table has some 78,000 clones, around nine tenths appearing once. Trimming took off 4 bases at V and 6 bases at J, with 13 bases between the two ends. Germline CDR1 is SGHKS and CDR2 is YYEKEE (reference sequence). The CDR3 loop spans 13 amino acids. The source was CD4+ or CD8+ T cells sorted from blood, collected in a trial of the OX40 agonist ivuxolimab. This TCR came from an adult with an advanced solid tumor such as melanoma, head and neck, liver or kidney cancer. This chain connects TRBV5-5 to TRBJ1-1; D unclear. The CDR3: CASSPDPQAEAFF. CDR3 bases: TGTGCCAGCAGCCCGGACCCGCAGGCTGAAGCTTTCTTT. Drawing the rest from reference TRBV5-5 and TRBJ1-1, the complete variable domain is DAGVTQSPTHLIKTRGQQVTLRCSPISGHKSVSWYQQVLGQGPQFIFQYYEKEERGRGNFPDRFSARQFPNYSSELNVNALLLGDSALYLCASSPDPQAEAFFGQGTRLTVV.